This T cell receptor (beta chain) was recovered during a study of T-cell memory formation after mild COVID-19. Background on the study: Largely donor-specific sequence clusters came from a couple of donors.

Findings and caveats of the study: A second wave expanding day 15 to 37 was CD4+-biased; contracting clones were balanced. The pre-infection memory compartment contained some responding clones, suggesting cross-reactive memory joined.

The CDR3 contains 17 residues. Germline CDR1 KGHDR, CDR2 SFDVKD. After removal of 0 bases from V and 0 bases from J, the junction contained 4 bases not matched to a gene. From 5'RACE with constant-segment primers came TCR alpha and TCR beta cDNA libraries that carried sample barcodes and UMIs. TCRdb fed the 5' RACE reads into MiXCR, producing one record per CDR3 protein. The sample lists roughly 550,000 distinct CDR3 sequences, roughly 20% occurring once. Details on this clonotype: The antigen is unknown.

The rearrangement uses TRBV24-1 and TRBJ2-1, with TRBD2 matching 7 bases. This clonotype was obtained from an adult woman who had mild COVID-19 (a few samples of this study predate the infection). Cell type and time point are not known. Source material: PBMCs or a T cell subset sorted from them (not recorded which). The CDR3 protein is CATSDLGGDSSYNEQFF. CDR3 nucleotides: TGTGCCACCAGTGATTTGGGGGGGGACTCCTCCTACAATGAGCAGTTCTTC.